This T cell receptor beta chain was retrieved from a study of T cell responses to AZD1222 COVID-19 vaccine. General observations from the study: Regions 160-218 and 743-854 dominated among vaccine-associated CD4 TCRs spanning spike.

The V segment lost 4 bases and the J segment 4 bases; nucleotides outside the gene matches: 10. Germline values: CDR1 MNHNS, CDR2 SASEGT. CDR3 size: 16 residues. Repertoires were generated with immunoSEQ multiplex PCR, while TCRdb's copy carries only in-frame clones and drops some. The sample holds fewer than 90,000 clones, 80% to 95% seen once. In the case of this clone: What it binds is not known.

The clonotype comes from an adult who received the AZD1222 COVID-19 vaccine. V gene TRBV6-1 combines with J gene TRBJ2-7, with 10 nucleotides matching TRBD2. The specimen was peripheral blood, collected 28 days after the second AZD1222 dose. CDR3: CASSVSGRVLSYEQYF. The CDR3, as DNA: TGTGCCAGCAGTGTGAGCGGGAGGGTCCTTTCTTACGAGCAGTACTTC.